Below are 30 T cell receptor beta chains sequenced from a single sample in a study of beta chain features in type 1 diabetes. The authors reverse transcribed all of the isolated RNA, so sequencing captured expressed TCRB transcripts. Some clones are missing from TCRdb's copy, which holds only in-frame ones; the method was immunoSEQ multiplex PCR. The top ten hold over 0.45% of the sample, which has approximately 15,000 clones, roughly two fifths seen once. The sequencing input was stem cell memory CD4+ T cells from blood. The source of these receptors is a middle-aged woman in good health.

The gene calls are TRBV7-9 and TRBJ2-3; weak D call: TRBD1 (6 bases). This CDR3 comprises 14 residues. CDR1 is SEHNR and CDR2 is FQNEAQ in the germline V gene (reference sequence). Trimming took 4 bases from V and 5 from J, leaving 13 bases between them. The CDR3 loop is CASSSQGQEDTQYF. The CDR3 coding sequence is TGTGCCAGCAGCTCGCAGGGGCAAGAAGATACGCAGTATTTT.

By its share, this clone is medium-sized (0.01 to 0.1%). V gene TRBV11-2 combines with J gene TRBJ2-4; 8 bases match TRBD2. The trim removed 0 bases at V and 8 bases at J, leaving 6 bases unmatched. CDR3 length: 15 residues. The germline V gene encodes CDR1 SGHAT and CDR2 FQNNGV. In nucleotides, the CDR3 is TGTGCCAGCAGCTTAGAGGGAGCGGGGGCCGACATTCAGTACTTC. It codes for CASSLEGAGADIQYF.

This rearrangement joins TRBV5-6 to TRBJ2-7, with 11 bases identical to TRBD2. The CDR3 runs 15 residues. Germline V lookup: CDR1 SGHDT, CDR2 YYEEEE. With 4 bases clipped from V and 2 bases from J, the junction kept 5 bases outside the gene matches. CDR3 bases: TGTGCCAGCAGCATCCGTAGCGGGGGGGCCTACGAGCAGTACTTC. It translates to CASSIRSGGAYEQYF.

The chain is built from TRBV7-9 and TRBJ1-5; D is possibly TRBD1 (5 bases). In germline, CDR1 is SEHNR, CDR2 FQNEAQ (reference sequence). The CDR3 has 12 amino acids. Trimming left V 4 bases short and J 7 bases short, with 8 bases between. CDR3 amino acids: CASSSREQPQHF. The CDR3 DNA reads TGTGCCAGCAGCTCCAGGGAACAGCCCCAGCATTTT.

This sequence joins TRBV2 and TRBJ2-2; no clear D gene. Germline-derived CDR1 and CDR2 are SNHLY and FYNNEI. This CDR3 spans 13 amino acids. V was pared by 7 bases and J by 5 bases, with 11 bases between. CDR3 amino acids: CASTRYFTGELFF. The DNA of the CDR3 is TGTGCCAGCACTCGTTACTTTACCGGGGAGCTGTTTTTT.

This clone was observed a few times. The V call is TRBV7-2, the J call TRBJ2-2; weak D call: TRBD2 (5 bases). The CDR3 consists of 15 residues. V dropped 6 bases and J dropped 1 base, with 12 bases sitting between them. Germline CDR1 and CDR2: SGHTA and FQGNSA. DNA for the CDR3: TGTGCCAGCAGACCAAGCCGGGGGAACACCGGGGAGCTGTTTTTT. Protein product: CASRPSRGNTGELFF. Combining the CDR3 with reference TRBV7-2 and TRBJ2-2 gives the whole variable domain GAGVSQSPSNKVTEKGKDVELRCDPISGHTALYWYRQSLGQGLEFLIYFQGNSAPDKSGLPSDRFSAERTGGSVSTLTIQRTQQEDSAVYLCASRPSRGNTGELFFGEGSRLTVL.

This clone was recorded a few times. This chain links TRBV7-2 with TRBJ2-1; 7 bases fit TRBD2. V shed 0 bases, J shed 10 bases, and the junction held 3 bases outside the gene matches. The CDR3 is 13 residues long. Germline V gene lookup returns CDR1 SGHTA and CDR2 FQGNSA. The CDR3 DNA reads TGTGCCAGCAGCTTAGCGAGCGGGGTGGAGCAGTTCTTC. The encoded protein is CASSLASGVEQFF. Filled out from reference TRBV7-2 and TRBJ2-1, the complete variable domain reads GAGVSQSPSNKVTEKGKDVELRCDPISGHTALYWYRQSLGQGLEFLIYFQGNSAPDKSGLPSDRFSAERTGGSVSTLTIQRTQQEDSAVYLCASSLASGVEQFFGPGTRLTVL.

The chain recombines TRBV7-2 with TRBJ2-2, with D maybe TRBD2 (6 bases). CDR3 length equals 14 residues. The germline V gene has CDR1 SGHTA and CDR2 FQGNSA. The germline V and J ends were trimmed by 6 bases and 6 bases, with 14 bases remaining between them. This CDR3 is CASSDGTLPGELFF. The CDR3 DNA is TGTGCCAGCAGTGACGGGACTCTCCCCGGGGAGCTGTTTTTT.

This clone came up a few times. This sequence joins TRBV18 and TRBJ1-2; a possible D gene is TRBD1 (5 bases). V was clipped by 2 bases and J by 9 bases, with 19 bases between them. This CDR3 comprises 15 residues. Per the germline V gene, CDR1 is KGHSH and CDR2 is LQKENI. The CDR3 nucleotides are TGTGCCAGCTCACCATATTCGGCTGTGGGGGGACGCTACACCTTC. Protein sequence: CASSPYSAVGGRYTF.

As regards this clone: Other DNA sequences in the same sample also yield this CDR3. This sequence joins TRBV19 and TRBJ2-3; the D gene is possibly TRBD1 (5 bases). Deletions cut 7 bases from V and 2 bases from J, with 16 bases between. CDR3 length: 15 amino acids. Per germline, CDR1 LNHDA and CDR2 SQIVND (reference sequence). CDR3 coding DNA: TGTGCCAGTAATTCGAACAGGCCATTCACAGATACGCAGTATTTT. Residues: CASNSNRPFTDTQYF.

The V gene is TRBV21-1, the J gene TRBJ2-7; the table assigns TRBD2, which was not confirmed against the DNA. TRBV21-1 is reported as a pseudogene. This CDR3 contains 16 residues. As DNA, the CDR3 is TGTGCCAGCAGCGCACGAGGGATGGACGAGGTCTACGAGCAGTACTTC. This sequence encodes CASSARGMDEVYEQYF.

The chain recombines TRBV7-2 with TRBJ1-1, with D perhaps TRBD1 (5 bases). Between the trimmed V and J ends, which lost 1 base and 10 bases, there was a span of 10 bases. CDR3 length: 12 residues. Germline V CDR1 and CDR2: SGHTA, FQGNSA. The DNA of the CDR3 is TGTGCCAGCAGCTTAGACGCGGGGGTAGCTTTCTTT. This sequence encodes CASSLDAGVAFF.

The chain is built from TRBV19 and TRBJ2-1; 9 bases are shared with TRBD1. Germline V lookup: CDR1 LNHDA, CDR2 SQIVND (reference sequence). The CDR3 is 18 amino acids. Trimming cost V 6 bases and J 1 base; bases outside gene matches: 13. The CDR3 DNA follows: TGTGCCAGTAGGGAACTATCACAGGGGGCTGTTTCCTACAATGAGCAGTTCTTC. It yields the protein CASRELSQGAVSYNEQFF.

This clone was observed a few times. The V call is TRBV7-2, the J call TRBJ2-5; 10 bases agree with TRBD2. Germline V lookup: CDR1 SGHTA, CDR2 FQGNSA. V lost 5 bases to trimming and J lost 1 base; unmatched junction nucleotides: 13. This CDR3 comprises 18 residues. DNA for the CDR3: TGTGCCAGCAGCCCGTCGGGCCTAGCGGGGGACCGCCAAGAGACCCAGTACTTC. Protein product: CASSPSGLAGDRQETQYF.

The rearrangement joins TRBV2 to TRBJ1-1; TRBD1 is a possible D gene (6 bases). Germline V gene data show CDR1 as SNHLY and CDR2 as FYNNEI. The CDR3 contains 14 residues. V lost 6 bases, J lost 1 base, and 12 bases lay in between. The CDR3: CASSVRGGNTEAFF. DNA of the CDR3: TGTGCCAGCAGCGTCAGGGGCGGGAACACTGAAGCTTTCTTT.

This clone was observed a handful of times. The V and J genes are TRBV2 and TRBJ1-6; D not resolved. Trimming shortened V by 4 bases and J by 9 bases, and 10 bases separated the two germline ends. Germline CDR1 is SNHLY and CDR2 is FYNNEI. There are 13 residues in the CDR3. This CDR3 is CASSARLGSPLHF. Here the CDR3 DNA reads TGTGCCAGCAGTGCAAGACTAGGTTCACCCCTCCACTTT.

This chain joins TRBV4-3 and TRBJ1-5, with 8 bases matching TRBD1. Germline assignment: CDR1 LGHNA and CDR2 YSLEER. V lost 1 base and J lost 6; bases outside the gene matches: 11. CDR3 length equals 17 residues. CDR3 sequence: CASSQAPPGQGSQPQHF. The CDR3 nucleotides are TGCGCCAGCAGCCAAGCTCCCCCCGGACAGGGAAGTCAGCCCCAGCATTTT.

There are a few counts of this clone. Here the CDR3 reads CASSKEGLSNQPQHF. In DNA, the CDR3 is TGTGCCAGCAGCAAAGAGGGACTTAGCAATCAGCCCCAGCATTTT. The chain recombines TRBV21-1 with TRBJ1-5. TRBV21-1 is classified as a pseudogene. This CDR3 region has 15 residues.

The table lists this clone with a few counts. The genes are TRBV7-2 and TRBJ2-2; 8 nucleotides agree with TRBD2. V lost 5 bases, J lost 9 bases, and 20 bases stayed unmatched. This CDR3 spans 18 amino acids. Germline CDR1 and CDR2: SGHTA and FQGNSA. The CDR3 loop reads CASSTAPLRGVYRWELFF. The CDR3 DNA reads as TGTGCCAGCAGCACCGCCCCTTTGCGGGGGGTTTACCGGTGGGAGCTGTTTTTT.

The genes are TRBV5-4 and TRBJ1-2, with D maybe TRBD1 (5 bases). The germline gives CDR1 SGHNT, CDR2 YYREEE (reference sequence). Trimming removed 3 bases at V and 1 base at J, with 13 bases between. The CDR3 extends over 15 amino acids. This CDR3 reads CASSSWEGYNYGYTF. Written as DNA, the CDR3 is TGTGCCAGCAGCTCGTGGGAGGGGTATAACTATGGCTACACCTTC.

The chain links TRBV7-2 to TRBJ2-3; 10 bases align to TRBD2. The CDR3 consists of 19 residues. The germline gives CDR1 SGHTA, CDR2 FQGNSA. Unmatched junction bases numbered 11, after V lost 2 bases and J lost 0 bases. The DNA of the CDR3 is TGTGCCAGCAGCTTAAGGTTCGGGCCAGCGGGGGGGAGCACAGATACGCAGTATTTT. Translated, it gives CASSLRFGPAGGSTDTQYF.

The chain is built from TRBV29-1 and TRBJ2-5, with TRBD1 identical over 10 bases. CDR3 size: 12 residues. CDR1 is SQVTM, CDR2 ANQGSEA, per germline. The trim removed 7 bases at V and 6 bases at J, leaving 5 bases unmatched. In DNA, the CDR3 is TGCAGCGCTGACAGGGGGCTGAAGACCCAGTACTTC. Protein: CSADRGLKTQYF.

This clone appeared a few times. J is TRBJ1-6 and V is TRBV5-1; perhaps TRBD1 as D (5 bases). V was clipped by 1 base and J by 7 bases, with 12 bases between them. The CDR3 spans 15 residues. Germline V gives CDR1 SGHRS, CDR2 YFSETQ. For the CDR3, the DNA is TGCGCCAGCAGCTTGAGTGGTTCAGGGAATTCACCCCTCCACTTT. The encoded protein is CASSLSGSGNSPLHF.

V usage is TRBV7-2 and J usage is TRBJ2-6; D is unresolved. Trimming took off 2 bases at V and 2 bases at J, with 7 bases between the two ends. CDR1 SGHTA and CDR2 FQGNSA come from the germline V gene. There are 15 residues in the CDR3. CDR3 region: CASSLFSAGANVLTF. The CDR3 DNA reads as TGTGCCAGCAGCTTATTTTCCGCTGGGGCCAACGTCCTGACTTTC.

V and J are TRBV29-1 and TRBJ2-7; tentatively, D is TRBD1 (5 bases). V lost 6 bases and J lost 2, with 8 bases in between. CDR1 and CDR2 (germline): SQVTM, ANQGSEA. The CDR3 has 11 amino acids. The CDR3 is CSVQEAYEQYF. CDR3 sequence (DNA): TGCAGCGTACAGGAAGCCTACGAGCAGTACTTC.

The chain links TRBV6-6 to TRBJ1-1; TRBD1 agrees at 8 bases. Germline loops: CDR1 MNHNY, CDR2 SVGAGI (reference sequence). The CDR3 contains 16 residues. The V and J ends lost 2 bases and 1 base, in that order; junction bases with no gene match: 6. CDR3: CASSYPAGQENTEAFF. CDR3 DNA sequence: TGTGCCAGCAGTTACCCCGCGGGACAGGAGAACACTGAAGCTTTCTTT.

A few counts support this clone. The genes are TRBV5-1 and TRBJ2-3, with 7 bases lining up with TRBD1. Unmatched junction bases numbered 8, after V lost 6 bases and J lost 4 bases. From germline, CDR1 is SGHRS and CDR2 YFSETQ. The CDR3 has 14 residues. The CDR3 reads CASKQGSGADTQYF. In nucleotides, the CDR3 is TGCGCCAGCAAACAGGGGAGTGGAGCAGATACGCAGTATTTT.

The V and J genes are TRBV18 and TRBJ2-2; 10 positions match TRBD1. The junction had 4 bases not matched to a gene; V was cut back by 3 bases and J by 3 bases. The germline V gene encodes CDR1 KGHSH and CDR2 LQKENI. The length of the CDR3 is 16 residues. CDR3 protein: CASSPFGTGDTGELFF. The CDR3 DNA follows: TGTGCCAGCTCACCTTTCGGGACAGGGGACACCGGGGAGCTGTTTTTT.

Judged by abundance, this clone is medium-sized. The chain recombines TRBV13 with TRBJ2-7, with 15 bases fitting TRBD2. In germline, CDR1 is PRHDT, CDR2 FYEKMQ (reference sequence). J lost 1 base, V lost 1 base, and 5 bases had no gene match. The CDR3 is 18 residues long. CDR3 nucleotide sequence: TGTGCCAGCAGCTTAGCGGGACTAGCGGGGGGAGTATCCTACGAGCAGTACTTC. Protein: CASSLAGLAGGVSYEQYF.

This clone was seen more than once but under ten times. The chain combines TRBV19 with TRBJ2-1, with 8 bases aligning to TRBD1. The V gene end was trimmed by 6 bases and the J gene end by 7 bases; junction bases not matched to a gene: 11. Looked up from germline, CDR1 is LNHDA and CDR2 is SQIVND (reference sequence). The CDR3 covers 15 residues. The chain's CDR3 is CASRDREKLGNEQFF. The CDR3 DNA follows: TGTGCCAGTAGGGACAGGGAAAAATTGGGGAATGAGCAGTTCTTC.